The rows below give T cell receptor beta chains drawn from one sample of a study of cytomegalovirus exposure and HLA in healthy donors. Libraries were prepared by immunoSEQ multiplex PCR; TCRdb keeps only in-frame clonotypes and omits some of them. The sample carries 100,000 to 150,000 clones, under 70% recorded once. The sample comprised PBMCs. All receptors come from a man younger than 30 in good health and CMV-seronegative. CDR3s include the opening cysteine and the closing phenylalanine or tryptophan. Size tells how often a clone was seen (once, few, many) or the class of an expanded clone, and some rows leave it out.

j_gene,v_gene,abundance,CDR3aa
TRBJ2-7,TRBV6-6,.,CASSGTSYEQYF
TRBJ2-5,TRBV7-9,.,CASSSLLRAQRETQYF
TRBJ2-5,TRBV19,once,CASSIVGTEQETQYF
TRBJ1-1,TRBV11-2,few,CASSFYTEAFF
TRBJ2-5,TRBV5-1,.,CASSLGTGVETQYF
TRBJ2-7,TRBV28,.,CASSRWAYEQYF
TRBJ2-5,TRBV4-3,.,CASSRTLAGGLETQYF
TRBJ2-1,TRBV5-1,.,CASSFLAGGGEQFF
TRBJ2-3,TRBV7-8,.,CASSSADGVGADTQYF
TRBJ1-1,TRBV2,.,CASSIRVYTEAFF
TRBJ1-5,TRBV6-6,few,CASSPGAYSNQPQHF
TRBJ1-3,TRBV5-1,.,CASSRDRPTGNTIYF
TRBJ1-2,TRBV10-3,once,CAIGTDRGIGYTF
TRBJ2-7,TRBV4-2,few,CASSQVSLSYEQYF
TRBJ1-2,TRBV27,.,CASSSSTGGIYGYTF
.,TRBV19,.,CASSTSTQPYEQYF
TRBJ2-3,TRBV28,.,CASSYYGGRGGTDTQYF
TRBJ2-5,TRBV30,few,CAWSRQGLETQYF
TRBJ2-7,TRBV5-4,.,CASSSGLAATYEQYF
TRBJ2-1,TRBV7-2,.,CASSLDRLASYNEQFF
TRBJ2-1,TRBV27,few,CASSKGTGGPDEQFF
TRBJ1-5,TRBV5-1,.,CASREGAGQPQHF
TRBJ1-1,TRBV6-6,once,CASSYSNVGGTEAFF
TRBJ2-7,TRBV15,few,CATSQGKGSSYEQYF
TRBJ1-4,TRBV6-1,few,CASSDPTGRRATNEKLFF
TRBJ2-1,TRBV6-1,few,CASSVFQGYEKFF
TRBJ2-1,TRBV5-4,.,CASSSDRAGQFF
TRBJ1-1,TRBV7-9,.,CASSLEPRRAFF
TRBJ2-5,TRBV28,.,CASSLWDRDQETQYF
TRBJ1-4,TRBV6-1,few,CASSEVTGGVREKLFF
TRBJ2-1,TRBV30,.,CAGGMGQPYNEQFF
TRBJ2-3,TRBV9,.,CASSVVGEVGTDTQYF
TRBJ2-7,TRBV5-6,.,CASNPSGTVAYEQYF
TRBJ2-1,TRBV7-2,.,CASSPNSGSRNEQFF
TRBJ2-1,TRBV4-1,.,CASSLTSGRANEQFF
TRBJ2-7,TRBV7-9,.,CASSLGDSGGTYEQYF
TRBJ2-1,TRBV5-1,medium-sized,CASSFSGAYNEQFF
TRBJ2-5,TRBV9,.,CASSARAGGGETQYF
TRBJ2-2,TRBV10-2,once,CASRGAGQGNTGELFF
TRBJ2-1,TRBV28,.,CASSLAGQGAHEQFF
TRBJ2-3,TRBV29-1,.,CSVGGQRTDTQYF
TRBJ2-7,TRBV7-9,.,CSSSYPGQGSHEQYF
TRBJ2-2,TRBV9,.,CASSPRGRGNTGELFF
TRBJ2-5,TRBV7-6,.,CASSLAGAGLVETQYF
TRBJ2-5,TRBV27,.,CASSLGGSGTQATQYF